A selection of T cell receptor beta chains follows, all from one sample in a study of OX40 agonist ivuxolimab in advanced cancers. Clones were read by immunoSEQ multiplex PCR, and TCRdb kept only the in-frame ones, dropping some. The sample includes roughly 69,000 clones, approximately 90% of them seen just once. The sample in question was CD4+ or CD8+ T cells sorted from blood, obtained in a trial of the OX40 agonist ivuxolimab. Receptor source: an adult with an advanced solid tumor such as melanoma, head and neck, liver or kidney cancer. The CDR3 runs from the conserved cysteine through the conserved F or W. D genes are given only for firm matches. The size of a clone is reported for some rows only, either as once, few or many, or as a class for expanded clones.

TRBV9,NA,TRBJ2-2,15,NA,CASSVEGVITGELFF,TGTGCCAGCAGCGTAGAGGGAGTTATCACCGGGGAGCTGTTTTTT
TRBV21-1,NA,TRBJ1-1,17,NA,CASRSRGQGMKNTEAFF,TGTGCCAGCAGAAGTAGGGGACAGGGAATGAAGAACACTGAAGCTTTCTTT
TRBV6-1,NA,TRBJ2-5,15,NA,CASSDLGSVQETQYF,TGTGCCAGCAGTGATCTCGGCTCAGTACAAGAGACCCAGTACTTC
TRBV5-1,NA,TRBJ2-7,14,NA,CASNQGGNSYEQYF,TGCGCCAGCAATCAGGGCGGAAACTCCTACGAGCAGTACTTC
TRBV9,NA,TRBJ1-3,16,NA,CASSPRGGFSGNTIYF,TGTGCCAGCAGCCCCCGGGGGGGGTTCTCTGGAAACACCATATATTTT
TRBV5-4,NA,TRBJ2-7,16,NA,CASSLDRERSSYEQYF,TGTGCCAGCAGCTTGGACAGGGAACGAAGCTCCTACGAGCAGTACTTC
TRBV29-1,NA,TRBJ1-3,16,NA,CSVEVGRETTGNTIYF,TGCAGCGTTGAAGTGGGAAGGGAGACGACTGGAAACACCATATATTTT
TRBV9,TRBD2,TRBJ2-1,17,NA,CASSVGVSGGSYNEQFF,TGTGCCAGCAGCGTAGGGGTTAGCGGGGGGTCCTACAATGAGCAGTTCTTC
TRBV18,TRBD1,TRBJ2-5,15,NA,CASSPDRVNRETQYF,TGTGCCAGCTCACCGGACAGGGTAAATCGGGAGACCCAGTACTTC
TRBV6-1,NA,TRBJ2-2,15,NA,CASSERLTNTGELFF,TGTGCCAGCAGTGAGAGACTAACGAACACCGGGGAGCTGTTTTTT
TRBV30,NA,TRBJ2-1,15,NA,CAWSRDLGRYGEQFF,TGTGCCTGGAGTCGGGACCTAGGGCGTTACGGTGAGCAGTTCTTC
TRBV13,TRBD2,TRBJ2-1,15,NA,CASSQLAGAFNEQFF,TGTGCCAGCAGTCAGTTAGCGGGAGCTTTTAATGAGCAGTTCTTC
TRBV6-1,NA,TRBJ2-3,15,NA,CASSPLSRGADTQYF,TGTGCCAGCAGTCCCCTATCACGGGGCGCAGATACGCAGTATTTT
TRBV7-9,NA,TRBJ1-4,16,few,CASSLSLRQGSEKLFF,TGTGCCAGCAGCTTATCCCTGAGGCAGGGGAGTGAAAAACTGTTTTTT
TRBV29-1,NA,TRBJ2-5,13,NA,CSVETNEGEAQYF,TGCAGCGTTGAGACAAACGAGGGGGAGGCCCAGTACTTC
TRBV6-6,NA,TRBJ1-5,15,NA,CASSYDGRSGQPQHF,TGTGCCAGCAGTTACGACGGACGGTCCGGTCAGCCCCAGCATTTT
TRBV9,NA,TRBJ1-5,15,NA,CASSVGAGGNQPQHF,TGTGCCAGCAGCGTAGGTGCAGGGGGCAATCAGCCCCAGCATTTT
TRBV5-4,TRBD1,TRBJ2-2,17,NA,CASSFGSQGANTGELFF,TGTGCCAGCAGCTTCGGGTCGCAGGGGGCGAACACCGGGGAGCTGTTTTTT
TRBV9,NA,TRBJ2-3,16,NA,CASSVVGGVAADTQYF,TGTGCCAGCAGCGTAGTCGGTGGGGTAGCAGCGGATACGCAGTATTTT
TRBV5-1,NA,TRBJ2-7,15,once,CASSSRGPSSYEQYF,TGCGCCAGCAGCTCGCGGGGCCCAAGCTCCTACGAGCAGTACTTC
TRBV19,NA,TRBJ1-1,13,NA,CASSQGLITEAFF,TGTGCCAGTAGTCAGGGGTTGATCACTGAAGCTTTCTTT
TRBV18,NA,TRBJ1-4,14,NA,CASSLRGPNEKLFF,TGTGCCAGCTCACTTCGAGGGCCTAATGAAAAACTGTTTTTT
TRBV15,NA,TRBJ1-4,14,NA,CATSRDLVNEKLFF,TGTGCCACCAGCAGAGATTTGGTTAATGAAAAACTGTTTTTT
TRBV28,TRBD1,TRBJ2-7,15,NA,CASSPPGGNSYEQYF,TGTGCCAGCAGTCCGCCAGGGGGAAACTCCTACGAGCAGTACTTC
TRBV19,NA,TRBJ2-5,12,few,CASRDRPGTQYF,TGTGCCAGTAGGGACCGGCCAGGGACCCAGTACTTC
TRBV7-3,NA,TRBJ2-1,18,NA,CASSSSPPAGLGYNEQFF,TGTGCCAGCAGCTCAAGCCCCCCCGCAGGCTTGGGATACAATGAGCAGTTCTTC
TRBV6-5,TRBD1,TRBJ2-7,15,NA,CASSYARQGAHEQYF,TGTGCCAGCAGTTACGCTCGCCAGGGGGCCCACGAGCAGTACTTC
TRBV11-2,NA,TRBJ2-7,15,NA,CASSLVISSPYEQYF,TGTGCCAGCAGCTTAGTTATTAGCAGCCCCTACGAGCAGTACTTC
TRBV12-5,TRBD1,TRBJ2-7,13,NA,CASGSDRGWEQYF,TGTGCTAGTGGTTCCGACAGGGGTTGGGAGCAGTACTTC
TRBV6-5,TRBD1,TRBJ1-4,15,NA,CASSLGQGPNEKLFF,TGTGCCAGCAGTCTCGGACAGGGCCCTAATGAAAAACTGTTTTTT
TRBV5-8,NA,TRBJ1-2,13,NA,CASSPEAGDGYTF,TGTGCCAGCAGCCCGGAGGCCGGCGATGGCTACACCTTC